This entry describes one T cell receptor (beta chain). The data were taken from a study of metastatic and nonmetastatic thyroid tumors. TCRdb re-clonotyped the PCR reads via MiXCR. The sample has about 70,000 clones, roughly 18% seen once; the top ten hold 9.5% to 15%. Every patient underwent thyroid surgery untreated. Germline loops: CDR1 LGHNT, CDR2 FRNRAP. The CDR3 length is 17 residues. V was clipped by 0 bases and J by 4 bases, with 19 bases between them. The gene calls are TRBV12-5 and TRBJ2-7; a possible D gene is TRBD1 (5 bases). This clonotype was obtained from a female donor with papillary thyroid cancer or a benign thyroid nodule (not recorded which). Some clones in this sample may be carry-over from other donors' samples. The specimen sequenced was blood. The CDR3 reads CASGLVIRRTTLYEQYF. The CDR3, as DNA: TGTGCTAGTGGTTTGGTAATAAGGCGGACAACCTTATACGAGCAGTACTTC.